This is a list of T cell receptor beta chains from one sample in a study of early T cells in non-severe SARS-CoV-2 infection. Each CDR3 protein is one row after TCRdb ran MiXCR on the 5' RACE reads. The data hold some 49,000 distinct CDR3 sequences, with about 10% observed a single time. The specimen was whole blood. Receptors originate from an adult who was a healthcare worker with PCR-confirmed SARS-CoV-2 infection or an uninfected control (not recorded which). CDR3s include the opening cysteine and the closing phenylalanine or tryptophan. Each record gives: D gene, clone size, J gene, V gene, CDR3 protein, CDR3 DNA. D genes are given only for firm matches. Clone size is not always given. Where it is, it says once, few, many or a class for expanded clones.

TRBD1	once	TRBJ1-6	TRBV3-1	CASSQGLPGGNSPLHF	TGTGCCAGCAGCCAAGGCCTGCCAGGGGGGAATTCACCCCTCCACTTT
TRBD2	many	TRBJ2-1	TRBV7-2	CASSSLFGAGGKNEQFF	TGTGCCAGCAGCTCCCTTTTTGGGGCGGGGGGGAAGAATGAGCAGTTCTTC
TRBD1	many	TRBJ1-2	TRBV12-3/TRBV12-4	CASRLGTGGFNYGYTF	TGTGCCAGCAGGCTCGGGACAGGGGGCTTTAACTATGGCTACACCTTC
TRBD2	many	TRBJ2-1	TRBV27	CASSPRLAGGQEQFF	TGTGCCAGCAGTCCTCGACTAGCGGGGGGGCAAGAGCAGTTCTTC
NA	NA	TRBJ2-7	TRBV5-4	CASSLNRYEQYF	TGTGCCAGCAGCCTTAATCGATACGAGCAGTACTTC
NA	many	TRBJ2-3	TRBV4-1	CASSQEGPWSTDTQYF	TGCGCCAGCAGCCAGGAGGGGCCGTGGAGCACAGATACGCAGTATTTT
TRBD2	NA	TRBJ2-3	TRBV29-1	CSVERGKGDTQYF	TGCAGCGTTGAGCGGGGGAAGGGGGATACGCAGTATTTT
NA	NA	TRBJ1-1	TRBV27	CASSLGVDLFNTEAFF	TGTGCCAGCAGTCTAGGGGTAGACCTCTTCAACACTGAAGCTTTCTTT
TRBD2	NA	TRBJ2-7	TRBV7-3	CASSLISGRVDEQYF	TGTGCCAGCAGCTTAATTAGCGGGAGGGTGGACGAGCAGTACTTC
NA	many	TRBJ2-1	TRBV5-5	CASSTFTEQFF	TGTGCCAGCAGCACTTTTACTGAGCAGTTCTTC
TRBD2	few	TRBJ2-7	TRBV2	CASLLAGGPYEQYF	TGTGCCAGCTTGCTAGCGGGAGGGCCTTACGAGCAGTACTTC
NA	NA	TRBJ2-2	TRBV12-3/TRBV12-4	CASSRTRNTGELFF	TGTGCCAGCAGCCGGACAAGGAACACCGGGGAGCTGTTTTTT
NA	many	TRBJ2-1	TRBV25-1	CASSATKLDSTYNEQFF	TGTGCCAGCAGTGCCACAAAACTAGACAGTACCTACAATGAGCAGTTCTTC
NA	few	TRBJ2-7	TRBV5-4	CASSSLLAAEQYF	TGTGCCAGCAGTTCATTACTAGCAGCCGAGCAGTACTTC
NA	many	TRBJ1-1	TRBV18	CASSPLGGPEAFF	TGTGCCAGCTCACCACTTGGTGGCCCTGAAGCTTTCTTT
TRBD2	many	TRBJ2-1	TRBV5-1	CASSSQPGLAVNEQFF	TGCGCCAGCAGCTCCCAACCGGGACTAGCGGTCAATGAGCAGTTCTTC
NA	few	TRBJ2-6	TRBV30	CAWSRGRTRSGANVLTF	TGTGCCTGGAGCCGGGGCCGAACCCGCTCTGGGGCCAACGTCCTGACTTTC
NA	NA	TRBJ2-1	TRBV5-4	CASSPTTGRALNEQFF	TGTGCCAGCAGCCCGACAACAGGTCGGGCCCTCAATGAGCAGTTCTTC
TRBD2	many	TRBJ2-3	TRBV5-4	CASSTRLASVNTQYF	TGTGCCAGCAGCACGAGACTAGCGAGTGTAAATACGCAGTATTTT
NA	NA	TRBJ2-3	TRBV2	CASSLRQTSTDTQYF	TGTGCCAGCAGTTTGAGGCAGACTAGCACAGATACGCAGTATTTT
NA	few	TRBJ2-1	TRBV2	CASAKLDEQFF	TGTGCCAGCGCCAAACTAGATGAGCAGTTCTTC
NA	few	TRBJ2-1	TRBV3-1	CASSRGSYNEQFF	TGTGCCAGCAGCCGGGGCTCCTACAATGAGCAGTTCTTC
TRBD1	many	TRBJ1-1	TRBV10-3	CAISEGDRYTEAFF	TGTGCCATCAGTGAAGGGGACAGATACACTGAAGCTTTCTTT
NA	few	TRBJ1-5	TRBV21-1	CASSKIRNTTPGGNQPQHF	TGTGCCAGCAGCAAAATTCGGAACACAACCCCTGGGGGAAATCAGCCCCAGCATTTT
NA	few	TRBJ2-7	TRBV18	CASSPGGLPYEQYF	TGTGCCAGCTCACCAGGGGGACTCCCCTACGAGCAGTACTTC
NA	many	TRBJ1-5	TRBV20-1	CSASLQGQPQHF	TGCAGTGCTTCCCTACAGGGACAGCCCCAGCATTTT
NA	few	TRBJ1-1	TRBV11-2	CASSLYNWAEAFF	TGTGCCAGCAGCTTGTATAATTGGGCTGAAGCTTTCTTT
TRBD1	NA	TRBJ2-2	TRBV7-3	CASSLFQGAKLNTGELFF	TGTGCCAGCAGCTTATTCCAGGGGGCGAAGCTGAACACCGGGGAGCTGTTTTTT
TRBD2	many	TRBJ2-7	TRBV20-1	CSASDKIAGGRQQYF	TGCAGTGCTAGTGACAAAATAGCGGGAGGGCGACAGCAGTACTTC
NA	NA	TRBJ2-7	TRBV20-1	CSAGAMASYEQYF	TGCAGTGCAGGGGCCATGGCCTCCTACGAGCAGTACTTC
NA	many	TRBJ2-7	TRBV5-5	CASSLYQPFYEQYF	TGTGCCAGCAGCTTGTACCAGCCATTCTACGAGCAGTACTTC
NA	few	TRBJ2-1	TRBV7-2	CASSSTGSAGLPYNEQFF	TGTGCCAGCAGCTCGACAGGGTCAGCGGGACTACCTTACAATGAGCAGTTCTTC
NA	few	TRBJ2-3	TRBV12-3/TRBV12-4	CASSWSGGSTDTQYF	TGTGCCAGCAGTTGGTCGGGGGGCAGCACAGATACGCAGTATTTT